The rows below give T cell receptor beta chains drawn from one sample of a study of blood T cell repertoires in COVID-19. The repertoire was sequenced with immunoSEQ multiplex PCR; TCRdb's copy has only in-frame clones and lacks some. This sample carries some 100,000 clones, approximately 81% of them seen once, and the ten largest clones take more than 1.5%. Sample: peripheral blood. Receptors originate from a woman in her seventies with active or convalescent COVID-19. Each CDR3 is given with its conserved first and last residue. The D gene is left open where the match is weak. Some rows mark clone size as missing; the rest say once, few, many or name a class of expanded clone.

- TRBJ1-2 TRBV6-4 - CASRPDGTSNYGYTF TGTGCCAGCAGACCGGACGGAACTAGTAACTATGGCTACACCTTC
- TRBJ1-1 TRBV29-1 TRBD1 CSVVGQENTEAFF TGCAGCGTTGTTGGACAGGAGAACACTGAAGCTTTCTTT
- TRBJ2-3 TRBV24-1 - CATSEPGTPRRADTQYF TGTGCCACCAGTGAGCCCGGGACACCTAGGAGAGCAGATACGCAGTATTTT
once TRBJ1-6 TRBV19 TRBD1 CASSYEGARNSPLHF TGTGCCAGTAGTTACGAGGGGGCCCGTAATTCACCCCTCCACTTT
- TRBJ1-1 TRBV6-6 TRBD1 CASSPGQMNTEAFF TGTGCCAGCAGTCCGGGACAGATGAACACTGAAGCTTTCTTT
- TRBJ2-1 TRBV5-8 - CASSPRQAWNNEQFF TGTGCCAGCAGCCCCCGACAGGCATGGAACAATGAGCAGTTCTTC
once TRBJ1-1 TRBV18 TRBD1 CASSPRTGENTEAFF TGTGCCAGCTCACCAAGGACAGGGGAGAACACTGAAGCTTTCTTT
- TRBJ2-1 TRBV5-1 TRBD2 CASSAGVANNEQFF TGCGCCAGCAGTGCGGGAGTAGCGAACAATGAGCAGTTCTTC
- TRBJ2-5 TRBV2 TRBD1 CASSGQGGETQYF TGTGCCAGCAGTGGACAGGGTGGAGAGACCCAGTACTTC
- TRBJ2-6 TRBV16 TRBD1 CASSPQGAKGRTNVLTF TGTGCCAGCAGCCCACAGGGGGCCAAGGGCAGGACCAACGTCCTGACTTTC
- TRBJ1-3 TRBV7-6 - CASSLTVSGVNSGNTIYF TGTGCCAGCAGCTTAACTGTAAGCGGTGTTAACTCTGGAAACACCATATATTTT
- TRBJ2-7 TRBV7-2 - CASSLAQSGSHEQYF TGTGCCAGCAGCTTAGCGCAGTCAGGGTCCCACGAGCAGTACTTC
few TRBJ1-5 TRBV6-4 - CASSASLGVTDRYSNQPQHF TGTGCCAGCAGTGCGTCCCTTGGGGTTACGGACAGATATAGCAATCAGCCCCAGCATTTT
- TRBJ2-7 TRBV21-1 - CASSTGTPSSYEQYF TGTGCCAGCAGCACCGGGACACCTAGTTCCTACGAGCAGTACTTC
- TRBJ1-2 TRBV30 TRBD1 CAWRTGNGHYGYTF TGTGCCTGGAGGACAGGGAACGGGCACTATGGCTACACCTTC
- TRBJ1-3 TRBV7-8 - CASSLTGLSGNTIYF TGTGCCAGCAGCTTAACAGGGTTGTCTGGAAACACCATATATTTT
- TRBJ2-7 TRBV13 TRBD2 CASSLHGRAVSYEQYF TGTGCCAGCAGCTTACACGGGAGGGCCGTATCCTACGAGCAGTACTTC
- TRBJ1-1 TRBV5-1 - CASQLEVRTEAFF TGCGCCAGTCAATTAGAAGTCCGCACTGAAGCTTTCTTT
- TRBJ2-1 TRBV5-1 TRBD2 CASSGHRGSYNEQFF TGCGCCAGTTCAGGGCATCGCGGGAGCTACAATGAGCAGTTCTTC
- TRBJ1-4 TRBV5-6 TRBD1 CASSETGRGVNEKLFF TGTGCCAGCAGCGAGACAGGGCGAGGGGTTAATGAAAAACTGTTTTTT
- TRBJ1-2 TRBV7-2 TRBD1 CASSPRTGEYYGYTF TGTGCCAGCAGCCCCCGGACAGGGGAGTACTATGGCTACACCTTC
once TRBJ2-7 TRBV29-1 TRBD2 CSVGGTSGAYEQYF TGCAGCGTTGGAGGGACTAGCGGGGCCTACGAGCAGTACTTC
once TRBJ2-7 TRBV5-4 TRBD1 CASSLASDRHSYEQYF TGTGCCAGCAGTCTCGCGTCGGACAGGCACTCCTACGAGCAGTACTTC
- TRBJ1-2 TRBV30 TRBD1 CAWSKGDRGAYGYTF TGTGCCTGGAGCAAGGGGGACAGGGGAGCCTATGGCTACACCTTC
- TRBJ2-7 TRBV5-1 TRBD1 CASSPRDRDYEQYF TGCGCCAGCAGCCCCCGGGACAGGGATTACGAGCAGTACTTC
- TRBJ2-1 TRBV5-1 - CASSLGAQDEQFF TGCGCCAGCAGCTTGGGGGCCCAGGATGAGCAGTTCTTC
once TRBJ1-1 TRBV18 - CASSPLVEDTEAFF TGTGCCAGCTCACCCCTCGTAGAGGACACTGAAGCTTTCTTT
- TRBJ2-3 TRBV14 TRBD2 CASSQDLTSGRGDTQYF TGTGCCAGCAGCCAAGATTTGACTAGCGGGAGGGGAGATACGCAGTATTTT
- TRBJ2-5 TRBV6-2/TRBV6-3 - CASSYIPGQGETQYF TGTGCCAGCAGTTATATTCCTGGGCAGGGGGAGACCCAGTACTTC
- TRBJ2-2 TRBV5-1 TRBD1 CASSYGQGGTGELFF TGCGCCAGCAGTTACGGACAGGGAGGAACTGGGGAGCTGTTTTTT
- TRBJ1-1 TRBV25-1 TRBD1 CASSTGGSNTEAFF TGTGCCAGCAGTACAGGGGGGTCGAACACTGAAGCTTTCTTT
- TRBJ1-6 TRBV4-2 TRBD1 CASGEGATVDSPLHF TGTGCCAGCGGTGAGGGGGCTACGGTTGATTCACCCCTCCACTTT
- TRBJ2-5 TRBV7-9 TRBD1 CASSDRGQTQYF TGTGCCAGCAGCGACAGGGGACAGACCCAGTACTTC
- TRBJ1-4 TRBV5-1 TRBD1 CASSTGTATNEKLFF TGCGCCAGCAGCACCGGGACAGCAACTAATGAAAAACTGTTTTTT
few TRBJ1-4 TRBV4-1 TRBD1 CASSQGQGTNEKLFF TGCGCCAGCAGCCAAGGACAGGGGACTAATGAAAAACTGTTTTTT
- TRBJ2-5 TRBV29-1 TRBD1 CSVAKGQRQETQYF TGCAGCGTTGCAAAGGGACAGAGACAAGAGACCCAGTACTTC
- TRBJ2-3 TRBV14 TRBD2 CASSQRLAGATDTQYF TGTGCCAGCAGCCAAAGACTAGCGGGAGCCACAGATACGCAGTATTTT
- TRBJ1-5 TRBV7-3 TRBD1 CASSSHESGGVGQPQHF TGTGCCAGCAGCTCTCATGAGTCAGGGGGCGTAGGTCAGCCCCAGCATTTT
- TRBJ1-5 TRBV5-8 - CASSLMQGFDQPQHF TGTGCCAGCAGCTTGATGCAGGGATTCGATCAGCCCCAGCATTTT
- TRBJ2-1 TRBV7-8 TRBD2 CASSLALAGGYNEQFF TGTGCCAGCAGCTTAGCGTTAGCGGGAGGGTACAATGAGCAGTTCTTC
- TRBJ2-7 TRBV28 TRBD1 CASSWGQGNEQYF TGTGCCAGCAGTTGGGGACAGGGTAACGAGCAGTACTTC
- TRBJ1-5 TRBV15 TRBD1 CATTDNSQGPGQPQHF TGTGCCACCACCGACAATTCACAGGGGCCGGGGCAGCCCCAGCATTTT